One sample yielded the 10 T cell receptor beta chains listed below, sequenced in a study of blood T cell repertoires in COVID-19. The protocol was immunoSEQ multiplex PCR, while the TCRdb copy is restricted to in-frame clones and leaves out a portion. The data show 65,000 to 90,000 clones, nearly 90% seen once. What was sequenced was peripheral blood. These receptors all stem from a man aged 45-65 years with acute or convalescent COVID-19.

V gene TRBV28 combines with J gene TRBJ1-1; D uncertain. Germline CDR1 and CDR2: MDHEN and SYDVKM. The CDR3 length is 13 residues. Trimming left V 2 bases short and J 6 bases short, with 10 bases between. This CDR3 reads CASSLASLAEAFF. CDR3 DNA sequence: TGTGCCAGCAGTTTAGCCAGCCTAGCTGAAGCTTTCTTT.

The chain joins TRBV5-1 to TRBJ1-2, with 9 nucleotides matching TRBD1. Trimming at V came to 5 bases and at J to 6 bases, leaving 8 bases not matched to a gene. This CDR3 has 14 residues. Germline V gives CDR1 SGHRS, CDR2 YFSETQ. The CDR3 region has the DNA TGCGCCAGCAGGTATGGGACAGGGACAGATGGCTACACCTTC. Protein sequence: CASRYGTGTDGYTF.

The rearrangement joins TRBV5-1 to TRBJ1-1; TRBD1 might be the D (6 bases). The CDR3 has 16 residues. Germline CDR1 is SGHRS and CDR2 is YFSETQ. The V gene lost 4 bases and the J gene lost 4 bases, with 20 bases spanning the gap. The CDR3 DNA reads TGCGCCAGCAGCCCAGCGGACAGACCTCTCGGCACTGAAGCTTTCTTT. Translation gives CASSPADRPLGTEAFF.

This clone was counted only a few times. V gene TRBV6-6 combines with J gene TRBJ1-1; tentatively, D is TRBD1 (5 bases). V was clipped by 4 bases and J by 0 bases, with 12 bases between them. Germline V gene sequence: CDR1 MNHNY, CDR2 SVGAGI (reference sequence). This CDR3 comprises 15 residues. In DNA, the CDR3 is TGTGCCAGCAGTTCCGGCGGGGGAATGAACACTGAAGCTTTCTTT. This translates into CASSSGGGMNTEAFF.

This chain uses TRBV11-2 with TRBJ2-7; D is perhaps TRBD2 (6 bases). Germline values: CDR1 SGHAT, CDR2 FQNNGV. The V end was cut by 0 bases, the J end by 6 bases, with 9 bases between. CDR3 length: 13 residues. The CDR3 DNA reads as TGTGCCAGCAGCTTAGATCGGGGGTCCGAGCAGTACTTC. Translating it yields CASSLDRGSEQYF.

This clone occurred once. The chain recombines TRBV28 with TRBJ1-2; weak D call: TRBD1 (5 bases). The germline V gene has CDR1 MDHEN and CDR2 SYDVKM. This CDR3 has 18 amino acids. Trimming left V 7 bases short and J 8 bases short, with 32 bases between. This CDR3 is CASNPRGGAGALLYGYTF. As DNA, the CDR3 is TGTGCCAGCAACCCTCGCGGCGGGGCAGGAGCCCTCTTGTACGGCTACACCTTC.

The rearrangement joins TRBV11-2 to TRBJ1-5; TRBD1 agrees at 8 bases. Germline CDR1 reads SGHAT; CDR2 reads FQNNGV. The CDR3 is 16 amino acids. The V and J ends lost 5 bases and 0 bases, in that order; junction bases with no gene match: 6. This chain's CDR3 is CASSPGTGYSNQPQHF. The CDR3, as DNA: TGTGCCAGCAGCCCTGGGACAGGCTATAGCAATCAGCCCCAGCATTTT. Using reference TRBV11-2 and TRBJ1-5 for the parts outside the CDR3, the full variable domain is EAGVAQSPRYKIIEKRQSVAFWCNPISGHATLYWYQQILGQGPKLLIQFQNNGVVDDSQLPKDRFSAERLKGVDSTLKIQPAKLEDSAVYLCASSPGTGYSNQPQHFGDGTRLSIL.

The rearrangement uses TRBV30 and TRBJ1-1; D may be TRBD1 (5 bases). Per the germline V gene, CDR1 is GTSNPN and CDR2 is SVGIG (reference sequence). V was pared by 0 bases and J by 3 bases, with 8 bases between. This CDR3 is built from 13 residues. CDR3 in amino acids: CAWSVQGDTEAFF. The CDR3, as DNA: TGTGCCTGGAGTGTTCAAGGGGACACTGAAGCTTTCTTT.

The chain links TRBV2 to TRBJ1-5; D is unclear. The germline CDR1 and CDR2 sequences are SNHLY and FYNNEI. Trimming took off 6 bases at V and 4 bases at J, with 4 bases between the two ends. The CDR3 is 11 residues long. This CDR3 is CASSLNQPQHF. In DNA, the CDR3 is TGTGCCAGCAGCCTGAATCAGCCCCAGCATTTT. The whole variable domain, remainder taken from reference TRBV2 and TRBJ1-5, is EPEVTQTPSHQVTQMGQEVILRCVPISNHLYFYWYRQILGQKVEFLVSFYNNEISEKSEIFDDQFSVERPDGSNFTLKIRSTKLEDSAMYFCASSLNQPQHFGDGTRLSIL.

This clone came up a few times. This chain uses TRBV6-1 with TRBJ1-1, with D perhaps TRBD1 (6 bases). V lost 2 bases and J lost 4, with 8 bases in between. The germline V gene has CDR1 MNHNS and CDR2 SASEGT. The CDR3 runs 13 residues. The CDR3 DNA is TGTGCCAGCAGTGAAACAGGGCTCACTGAAGCTTTCTTT. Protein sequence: CASSETGLTEAFF.